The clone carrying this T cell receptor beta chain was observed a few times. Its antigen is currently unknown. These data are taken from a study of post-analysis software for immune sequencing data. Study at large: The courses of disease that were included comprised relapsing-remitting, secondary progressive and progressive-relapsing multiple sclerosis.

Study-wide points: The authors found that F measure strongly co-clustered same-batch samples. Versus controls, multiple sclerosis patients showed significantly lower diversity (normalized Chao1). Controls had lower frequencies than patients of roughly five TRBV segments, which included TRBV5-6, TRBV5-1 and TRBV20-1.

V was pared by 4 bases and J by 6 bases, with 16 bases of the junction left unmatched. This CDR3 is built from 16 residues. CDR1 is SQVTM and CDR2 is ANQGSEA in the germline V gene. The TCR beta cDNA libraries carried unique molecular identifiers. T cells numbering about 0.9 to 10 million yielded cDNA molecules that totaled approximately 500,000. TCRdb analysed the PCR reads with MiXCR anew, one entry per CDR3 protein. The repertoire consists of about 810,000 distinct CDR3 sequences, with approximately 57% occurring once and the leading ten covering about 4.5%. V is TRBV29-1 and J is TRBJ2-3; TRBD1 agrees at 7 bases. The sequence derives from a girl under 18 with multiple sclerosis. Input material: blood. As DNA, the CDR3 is TGCAGCGTTGGAGACGCCCGTGACAGGGTGGGGGATACGCAGTATTTT. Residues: CSVGDARDRVGDTQYF.